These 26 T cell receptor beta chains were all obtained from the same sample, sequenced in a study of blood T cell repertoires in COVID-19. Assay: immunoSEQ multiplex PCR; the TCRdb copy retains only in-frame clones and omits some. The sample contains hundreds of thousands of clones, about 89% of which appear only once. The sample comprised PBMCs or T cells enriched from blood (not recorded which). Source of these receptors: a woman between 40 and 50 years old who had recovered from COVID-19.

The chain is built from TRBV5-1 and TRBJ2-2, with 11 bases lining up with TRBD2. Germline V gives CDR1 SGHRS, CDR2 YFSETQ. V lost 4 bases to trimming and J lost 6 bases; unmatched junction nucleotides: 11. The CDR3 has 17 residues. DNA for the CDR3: TGCGCCAGCAGCGCAAGACTAGCGGGGTCCTCACCCGGGGAGCTGTTTTTT. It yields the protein CASSARLAGSSPGELFF. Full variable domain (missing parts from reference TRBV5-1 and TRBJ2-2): KAGVTQTPRYLIKTRGQQVTLSCSPISGHRSVSWYQQTPGQGLQFLFEYFSETQRNKGNFPGRFSGRQFSNSRSEMNVSTLELGDSALYLCASSARLAGSSPGELFFGEGSRLTVL.

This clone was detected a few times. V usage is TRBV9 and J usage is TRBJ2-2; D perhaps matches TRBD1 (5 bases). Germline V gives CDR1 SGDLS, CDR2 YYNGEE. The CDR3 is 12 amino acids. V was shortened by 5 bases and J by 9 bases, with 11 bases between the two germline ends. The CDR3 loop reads CASSGAGRELFF. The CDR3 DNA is TGTGCCAGCAGTGGGGCTGGGCGGGAGCTGTTTTTT.

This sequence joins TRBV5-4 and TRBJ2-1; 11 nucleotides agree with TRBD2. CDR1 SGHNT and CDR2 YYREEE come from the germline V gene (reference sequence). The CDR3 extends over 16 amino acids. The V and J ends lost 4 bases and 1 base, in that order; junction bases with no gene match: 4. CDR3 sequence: CASSLLAGESYNEQFF. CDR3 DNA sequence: TGTGCCAGCAGCCTACTAGCGGGAGAATCCTACAATGAGCAGTTCTTC.

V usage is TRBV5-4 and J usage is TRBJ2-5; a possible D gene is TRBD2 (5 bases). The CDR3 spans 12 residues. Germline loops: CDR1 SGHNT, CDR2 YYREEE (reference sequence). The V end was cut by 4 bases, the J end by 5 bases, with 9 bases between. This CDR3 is CASSVLGETQYF. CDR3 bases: TGTGCCAGCAGCGTACTAGGGGAGACCCAGTACTTC.

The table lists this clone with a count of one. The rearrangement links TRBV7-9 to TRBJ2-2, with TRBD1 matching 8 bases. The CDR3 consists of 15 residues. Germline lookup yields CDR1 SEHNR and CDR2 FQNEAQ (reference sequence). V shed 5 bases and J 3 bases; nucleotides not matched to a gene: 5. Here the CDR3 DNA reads TGTGCCAGCAGCACCGGGACAGGAGACACCGGGGAGCTGTTTTTT. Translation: CASSTGTGDTGELFF.

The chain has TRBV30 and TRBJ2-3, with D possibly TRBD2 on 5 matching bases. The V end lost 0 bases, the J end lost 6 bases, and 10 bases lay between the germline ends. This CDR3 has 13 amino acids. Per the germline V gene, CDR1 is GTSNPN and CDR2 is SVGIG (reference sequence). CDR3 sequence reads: CAWSVLGSDTQYF. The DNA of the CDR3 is TGTGCCTGGAGTGTATTGGGGAGTGATACGCAGTATTTT.

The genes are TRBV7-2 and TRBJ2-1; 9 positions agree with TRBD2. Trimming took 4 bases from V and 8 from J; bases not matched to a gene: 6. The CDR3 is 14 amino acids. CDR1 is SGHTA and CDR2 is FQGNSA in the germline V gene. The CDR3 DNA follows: TGTGCCAGCAGCTCGATTAGCGGGAGCTATGAGCAGTTCTTC. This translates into CASSSISGSYEQFF.

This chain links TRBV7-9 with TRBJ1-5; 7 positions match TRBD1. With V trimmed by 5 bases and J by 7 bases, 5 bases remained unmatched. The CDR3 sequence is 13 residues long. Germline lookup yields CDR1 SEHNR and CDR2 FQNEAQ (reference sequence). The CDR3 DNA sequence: TGTGCCAGCAGCAGGGACAGTGACCAGCCCCAGCATTTT. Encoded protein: CASSRDSDQPQHF.

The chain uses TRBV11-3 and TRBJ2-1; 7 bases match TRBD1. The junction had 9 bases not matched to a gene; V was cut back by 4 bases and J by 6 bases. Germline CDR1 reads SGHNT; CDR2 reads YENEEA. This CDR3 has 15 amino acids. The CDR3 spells CASSWGTEAVNEQFF. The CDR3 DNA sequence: TGTGCCAGCAGCTGGGGGACAGAGGCGGTCAATGAGCAGTTCTTC.

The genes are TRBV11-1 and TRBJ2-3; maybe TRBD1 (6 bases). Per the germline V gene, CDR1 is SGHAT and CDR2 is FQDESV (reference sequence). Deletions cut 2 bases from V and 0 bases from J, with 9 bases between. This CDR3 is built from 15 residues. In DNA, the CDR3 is TGTGCCAGCAGCTTAACAGGGATTAGCACAGATACGCAGTATTTT. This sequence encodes CASSLTGISTDTQYF.

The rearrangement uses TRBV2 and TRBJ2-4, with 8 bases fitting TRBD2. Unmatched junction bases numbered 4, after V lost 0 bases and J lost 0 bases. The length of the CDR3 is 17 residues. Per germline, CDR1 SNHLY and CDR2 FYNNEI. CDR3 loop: CASSEAPLAGAKNIQYF. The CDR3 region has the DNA TGTGCCAGCAGTGAAGCTCCGCTAGCGGGAGCCAAAAACATTCAGTACTTC.

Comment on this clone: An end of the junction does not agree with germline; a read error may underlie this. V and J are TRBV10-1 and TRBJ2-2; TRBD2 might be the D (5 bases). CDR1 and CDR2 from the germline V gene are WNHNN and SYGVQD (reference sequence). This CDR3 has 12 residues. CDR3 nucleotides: TGCGCCAGCAAGGATTGTACCGGGGAACTGTTTTTT. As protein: CASKDCTGELFF.

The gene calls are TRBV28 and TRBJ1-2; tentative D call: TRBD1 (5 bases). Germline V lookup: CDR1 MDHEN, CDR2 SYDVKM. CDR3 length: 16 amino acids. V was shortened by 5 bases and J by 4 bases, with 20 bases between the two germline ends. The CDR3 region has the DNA TGTGCCAGCAGTCCTACCCGGGACGGAGGGTTCTATGGCTACACCTTC. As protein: CASSPTRDGGFYGYTF.

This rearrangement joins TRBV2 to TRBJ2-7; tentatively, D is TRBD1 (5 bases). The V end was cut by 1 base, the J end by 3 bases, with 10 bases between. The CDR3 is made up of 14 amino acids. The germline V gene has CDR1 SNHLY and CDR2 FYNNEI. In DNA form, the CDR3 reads TGTGCCAGCAGTGAAGACCGACAGATCTACGAGCAGTACTTC. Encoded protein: CASSEDRQIYEQYF.

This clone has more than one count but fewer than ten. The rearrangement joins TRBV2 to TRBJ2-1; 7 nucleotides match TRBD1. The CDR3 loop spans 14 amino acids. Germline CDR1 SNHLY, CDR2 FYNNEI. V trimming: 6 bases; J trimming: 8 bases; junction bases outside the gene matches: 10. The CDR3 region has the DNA TGTGCCAGCAGGGGGGACAGTGAAACGGATGAGCAGTTCTTC. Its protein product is CASRGDSETDEQFF.

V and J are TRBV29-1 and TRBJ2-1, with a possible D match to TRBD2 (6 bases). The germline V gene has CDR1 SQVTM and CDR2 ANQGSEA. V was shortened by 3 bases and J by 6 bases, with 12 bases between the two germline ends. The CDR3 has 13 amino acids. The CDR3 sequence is CSVETGRGNEQFF. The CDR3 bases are TGCAGCGTTGAGACCGGGAGAGGCAATGAGCAGTTCTTC.

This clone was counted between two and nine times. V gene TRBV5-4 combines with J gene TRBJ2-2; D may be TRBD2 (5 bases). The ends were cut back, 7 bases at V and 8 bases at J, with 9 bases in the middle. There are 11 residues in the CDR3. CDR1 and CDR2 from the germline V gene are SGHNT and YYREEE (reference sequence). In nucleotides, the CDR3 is TGTGCCAGCTCCCCGGGGGGGGAGCTGTTTTTT. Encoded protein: CASSPGGELFF.

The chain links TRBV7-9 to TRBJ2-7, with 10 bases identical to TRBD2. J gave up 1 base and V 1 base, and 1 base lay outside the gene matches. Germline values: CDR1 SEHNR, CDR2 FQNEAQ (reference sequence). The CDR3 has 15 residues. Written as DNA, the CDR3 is TGTGCCAGCAGCTTAGGGACTAGCGGATCCTACGAGCAGTACTTC. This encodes CASSLGTSGSYEQYF.

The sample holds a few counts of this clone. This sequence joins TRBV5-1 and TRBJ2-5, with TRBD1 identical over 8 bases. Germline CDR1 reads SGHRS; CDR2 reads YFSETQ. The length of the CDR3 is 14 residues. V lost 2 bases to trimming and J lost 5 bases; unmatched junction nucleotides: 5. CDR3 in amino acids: CASSLQGGEETQYF. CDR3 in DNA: TGCGCCAGCAGCTTACAGGGGGGTGAGGAGACCCAGTACTTC.

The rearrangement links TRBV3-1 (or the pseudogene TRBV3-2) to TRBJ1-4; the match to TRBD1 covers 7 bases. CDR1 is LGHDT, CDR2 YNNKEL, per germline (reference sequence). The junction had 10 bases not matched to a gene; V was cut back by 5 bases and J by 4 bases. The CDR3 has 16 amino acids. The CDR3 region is CASSFLTGQLNEKLFF. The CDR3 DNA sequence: TGTGCCAGCAGCTTTTTAACGGGACAGCTTAATGAAAAACTGTTTTTT.

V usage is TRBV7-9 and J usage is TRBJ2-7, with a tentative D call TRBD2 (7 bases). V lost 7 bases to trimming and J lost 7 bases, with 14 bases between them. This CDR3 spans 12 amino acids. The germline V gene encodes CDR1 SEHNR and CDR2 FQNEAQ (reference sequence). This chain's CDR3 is CASTAGAGEQYF. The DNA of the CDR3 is TGTGCCAGCACCGCGGGGGCGGGTGAGCAGTACTTC.

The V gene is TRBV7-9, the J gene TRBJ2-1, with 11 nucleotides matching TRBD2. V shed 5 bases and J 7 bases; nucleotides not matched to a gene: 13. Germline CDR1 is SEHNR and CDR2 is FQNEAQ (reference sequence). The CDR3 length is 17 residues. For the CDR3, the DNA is TGTGCCAGCAGCAAACCGGAAAGGACTAGCGGGTATAATGAGCAGTTCTTC. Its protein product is CASSKPERTSGYNEQFF. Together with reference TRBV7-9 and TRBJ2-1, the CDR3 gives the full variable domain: DTGVSQNPRHKITKRGQNVTFRCDPISEHNRLYWYRQTLGQGPEFLTYFQNEAQLEKSRLLSDRFSAERPKGSFSTLEIQRTEQGDSAMYLCASSKPERTSGYNEQFFGPGTRLTVL.

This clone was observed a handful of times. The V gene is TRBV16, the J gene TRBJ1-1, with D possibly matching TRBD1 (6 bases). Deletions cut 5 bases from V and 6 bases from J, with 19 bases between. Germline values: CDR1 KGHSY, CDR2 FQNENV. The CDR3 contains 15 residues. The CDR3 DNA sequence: TGTGCCAGCAGCTTTCAACAGGGTTCTGTTTCTGAAGCTTTCTTT. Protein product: CASSFQQGSVSEAFF.

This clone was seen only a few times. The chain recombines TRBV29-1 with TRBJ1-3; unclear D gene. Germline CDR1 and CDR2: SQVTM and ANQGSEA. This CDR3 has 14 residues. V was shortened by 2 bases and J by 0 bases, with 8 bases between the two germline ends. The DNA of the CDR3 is TGCAGCGTTGAATATCTCCCCTCTGGAAACACCATATATTTT. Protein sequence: CSVEYLPSGNTIYF.

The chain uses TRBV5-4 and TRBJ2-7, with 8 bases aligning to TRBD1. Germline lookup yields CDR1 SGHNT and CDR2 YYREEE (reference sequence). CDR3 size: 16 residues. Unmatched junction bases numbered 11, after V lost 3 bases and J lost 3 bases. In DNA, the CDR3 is TGTGCCAGCAGCTCAATGACCGGGACAGGACTCTACGAGCAGTACTTC. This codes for CASSSMTGTGLYEQYF.

The CDR3 region has the DNA TGTGCCAGCAGCTTACAGGGGACCTACGAGCAGTACTTC. It yields the protein CASSLQGTYEQYF. The chain uses TRBV7-2 and TRBJ2-7; a weak D match, TRBD1 (6 bases). V was shortened by 2 bases and J by 2 bases, with 7 bases between the two germline ends. This CDR3 comprises 13 residues. Germline values: CDR1 SGHTA, CDR2 FQGNSA.